This T cell receptor (beta chain) comes out of a study of T cell clonotyping in hematopoietic cell transplantation. Study conclusions and caveats: Cells were unsorted, so CD4 and CD8 contributions were not separated. Graft donor and pretransplant recipient Inverse Simpson Index values predicted broader posttransplant TCR diversity. After transplant, recipient diversity fell while pathologically expanded clonotypes grew through day 180.

The CDR3 is 12 residues long. Trimming cost V 4 bases and J 5 bases, with 3 bases left between them. Germline CDR1 and CDR2: MDHEN and SYDVKM. A note on this clone: Its antigen is undetermined.

Here immunoSEQ multiplex PCR was the method, and the copy in TCRdb shows in-frame clones only, minus some. The table records 10,000 or so clones, 75% to 80% of them present only once. This specimen was peripheral blood mononuclear cells, taken 180 days after allogeneic stem cell transplant. This TCR derives from a female patient aged 50 to 65 who had an allogeneic stem cell transplant from a related donor, so the T cells may come from the graft donor. Some clones in this sample may be carry-over from other donors' samples. V usage is TRBV28 and J usage is TRBJ1-6; D is ambiguous. This chain's CDR3 is CASSSHNSPLHF. Here the CDR3 DNA reads TGTGCCAGCAGTTCGCATAATTCACCCCTCCACTTT.